A single sample is the source of the 10 T cell receptor beta chains below, sequenced in a study of Graves' ophthalmopathy and Graves' hyperthyroidism. The TCR beta CDR3 regions underwent amplification from RNA transcripts. Following a first-round RT-PCR that used HTBI primers, a second-round multiplex PCR was carried out. In TCRdb, the multiplex PCR reads were re-called with MiXCR into one record per CDR3 protein. The table shows over 150,000 distinct CDR3 sequences, with approximately 38% occurring only once. What was sequenced was peripheral blood. These receptors were collected from a woman aged 40 to 49 with Graves' ophthalmopathy.

This clonotype was counted ten times or more. V is TRBV18 and J is TRBJ2-7; D is perhaps TRBD1 (6 bases). Trimming pared 1 base from V and 2 bases from J, leaving 9 bases between. Per germline, CDR1 KGHSH and CDR2 LQKENI. There are 14 residues in the CDR3. In nucleotides, the CDR3 is TGTGCCAGCTCACCACTGGACAGTACCTACGAGCAGTACTTC. Its protein is CASSPLDSTYEQYF.

The V gene is TRBV25-1, the J gene TRBJ2-7; the D gene could be TRBD1 or TRBD2 (5 bases each). In germline, CDR1 is MGHDK, CDR2 SYGVNS. V was trimmed by 3 bases and J by 0 bases, leaving 15 bases between them. The CDR3 is made up of 16 amino acids. The CDR3 DNA is TGTGCCAGCAGTGACGACCGGGGCCTAAGCTCCTACGAGCAGTACTTC. This sequence encodes CASSDDRGLSSYEQYF.

The table lists this clonotype with many counts. The J gene is TRBJ1-5, the V gene TRBV28, with D unresolved. This CDR3 has 12 amino acids. V was clipped by 7 bases and J by 8 bases, with 12 bases between them. The germline V gene encodes CDR1 MDHEN and CDR2 SYDVKM. CDR3: CASIRVGKPQHF. CDR3 nucleotide sequence: TGTGCCAGCATTCGAGTGGGTAAGCCCCAGCATTTT.

This sequence joins TRBV30 and TRBJ2-7; weak D call: TRBD1 (5 bases). Per germline, CDR1 GTSNPN and CDR2 SVGIG (reference sequence). This CDR3 region has 14 residues. The CDR3 sequence: CASTPDSAPREQYF. The CDR3 DNA sequence: TGTGCTTCCACCCCCGACAGTGCCCCAAGGGAGCAGTACTTC.

This chain uses TRBV6-5 with TRBJ1-1, with unresolved D. The CDR3 runs to 14 residues. V shed 0 bases and J shed 4 bases, with 9 bases lying between them. Germline assignment: CDR1 MNHEY and CDR2 SVGAGI. CDR3 nucleotides: TGTGCCAGCAGTTACTCGGAGACGGGCACTGAAGCTTTCTTT. Protein sequence: CASSYSETGTEAFF.

This clonotype was seen repeatedly, ten times or more. This chain joins TRBV10-1 and TRBJ2-7; 14 positions match TRBD2. Losses at the gene ends were 6 bases for V and 6 bases for J; bases not matched to a gene: 7. CDR1 is WNHNN, CDR2 SYGVQD, per germline (reference sequence). CDR3 length equals 15 residues. The CDR3 nucleotides read TGCGCCAGCAGACCGGGACTAGCGGGAGTGGTCGAGCAGTACTTC. This gives the protein CASRPGLAGVVEQYF.

In this sample, this clonotype turned up many times. CDR3 coding DNA: TGTGCCAGCAGTTTGACAGGGGGCGGTTATGGCTACACCTTC. The encoded protein is CASSLTGGGYGYTF. The chain carries TRBV27 and TRBJ1-2; TRBD1 aligns across 10 bases. Germline CDR1 and CDR2: MNHEY and SMNVEV (reference sequence). There are 14 residues in the CDR3. V lost 3 bases and J lost 5; bases outside the gene matches: 3.

The gene calls are TRBV6-2 or TRBV6-3 and TRBJ1-1, with a possible D match to TRBD1 (6 bases). Trimming left V 8 bases short and J 3 bases short, with 19 bases between. Germline loops: CDR1 MNHEY, CDR2 SVGEGT. The CDR3 spans 15 residues. DNA for the CDR3: TGTGCCAGCGACAGGCGGGGGCGAGGCGACACTGAAGCTTTCTTT. This encodes CASDRRGRGDTEAFF.

This clonotype came up many times. The rearrangement joins TRBV4-3 to TRBJ2-5; the match to TRBD2 covers 8 bases. After removal of 1 base from V and 4 bases from J, the junction contained 8 bases not matched to a gene. Germline CDR1 and CDR2: LGHNA and YSLEER. This CDR3 has 16 amino acids. DNA for the CDR3: TGCGCCAGCAGCCAAGTGTTTCCTAGCGGGTTAGAGACCCAGTACTTC. It yields the protein CASSQVFPSGLETQYF.

This clonotype was seen a single time. V usage is TRBV12-3 or TRBV12-4 and J usage is TRBJ1-5; the D is unclear. The CDR3 has 15 amino acids. V lost 2 bases, J lost 0 bases, and 8 bases lay in between. The CDR3: CASSLRFFSNQPQHF. CDR3 DNA: TGTGCCAGCAGTTTAAGGTTTTTTAGCAATCAGCCCCAGCATTTT.